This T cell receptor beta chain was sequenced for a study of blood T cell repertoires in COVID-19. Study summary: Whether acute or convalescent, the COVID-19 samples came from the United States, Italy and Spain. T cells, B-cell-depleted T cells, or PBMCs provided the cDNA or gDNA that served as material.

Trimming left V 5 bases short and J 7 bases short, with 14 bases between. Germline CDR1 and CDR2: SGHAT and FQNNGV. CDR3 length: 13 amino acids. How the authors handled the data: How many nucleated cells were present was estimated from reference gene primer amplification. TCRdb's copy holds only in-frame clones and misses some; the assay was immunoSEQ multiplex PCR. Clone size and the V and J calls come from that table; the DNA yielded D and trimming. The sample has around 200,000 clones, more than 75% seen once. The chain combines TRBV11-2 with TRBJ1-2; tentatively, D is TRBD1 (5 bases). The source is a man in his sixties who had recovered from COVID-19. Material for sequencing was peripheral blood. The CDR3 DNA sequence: TGTGCCAGCAGCCCAGGGTATCAAGGTGGCTACACCTTC. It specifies CASSPGYQGGYTF. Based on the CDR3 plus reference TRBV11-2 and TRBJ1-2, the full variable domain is EAGVAQSPRYKIIEKRQSVAFWCNPISGHATLYWYQQILGQGPKLLIQFQNNGVVDDSQLPKDRFSAERLKGVDSTLKIQPAKLEDSAVYLCASSPGYQGGYTFGSGTRLTVV.